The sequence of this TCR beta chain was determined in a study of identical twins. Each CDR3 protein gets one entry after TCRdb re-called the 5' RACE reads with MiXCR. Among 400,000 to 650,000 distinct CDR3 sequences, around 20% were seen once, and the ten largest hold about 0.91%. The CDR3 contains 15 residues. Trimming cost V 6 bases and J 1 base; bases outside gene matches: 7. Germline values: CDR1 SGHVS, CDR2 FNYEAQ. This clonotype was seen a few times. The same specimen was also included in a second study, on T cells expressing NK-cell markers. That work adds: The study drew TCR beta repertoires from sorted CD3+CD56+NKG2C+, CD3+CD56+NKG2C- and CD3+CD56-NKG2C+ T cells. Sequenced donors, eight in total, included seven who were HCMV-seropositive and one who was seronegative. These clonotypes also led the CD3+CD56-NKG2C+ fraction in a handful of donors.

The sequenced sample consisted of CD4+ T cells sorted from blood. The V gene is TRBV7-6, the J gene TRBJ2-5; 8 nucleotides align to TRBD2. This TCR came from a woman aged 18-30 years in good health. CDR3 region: CASSLPGGVQETQYF. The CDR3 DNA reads TGTGCCAGCAGTCTTCCCGGGGGGGTCCAAGAGACCCAGTACTTC.